The source of this T cell receptor (beta chain) is a study of HIV-infected patients and healthy controls. Whole blood was used without fractionation, so all unsorted peripheral T cells were included. The CDR3 is 15 residues long. V was trimmed by 5 bases and J by 6 bases, leaving 16 bases between them. The germline gives CDR1 SEHNR, CDR2 FQNEAQ (reference sequence). cDNA was made from approximately 0.55 ug RNA using alpha and beta constant primers. Each of the alpha and beta chains got its own library through chain-specific third strand synthesis with indices. From the 5' RACE reads, TCRdb called clonotypes with MiXCR, one entry per CDR3 protein. Of 15,000 to 20,000 distinct CDR3 sequences listed, approximately 8.3% are singletons. General observations from the study: HIV-associated CDR3 frequencies dropped significantly during therapy; CMV-associated ones, mostly rising, changed nonsignificantly. Significantly higher mean Gini indices appeared in HIV-infected repertoires, possibly reflecting oligoclonality. Study cohorts differed slightly in age and sex, but this did not explain diversity differences. Only sixteen HIV-infected individuals were processed, a major limit on how widely findings apply.

This clonotype has at least ten counts. Its antigen is unidentified. V is TRBV7-9 and J is TRBJ2-2; perhaps TRBD1 as D (5 bases). Material: blood. The clonotype originates from an adult in good health. CDR3 region: CASSMAGLFAGELFF. The CDR3 nucleotides are TGTGCCAGCAGCATGGCAGGGCTTTTTGCCGGGGAGCTGTTTTTT. Filled out from reference TRBV7-9 and TRBJ2-2, the complete variable domain reads DTGVSQNPRHKITKRGQNVTFRCDPISEHNRLYWYRQTLGQGPEFLTYFQNEAQLEKSRLLSDRFSAERPKGSFSTLEIQRTEQGDSAMYLCASSMAGLFAGELFFGEGSRLTVL.